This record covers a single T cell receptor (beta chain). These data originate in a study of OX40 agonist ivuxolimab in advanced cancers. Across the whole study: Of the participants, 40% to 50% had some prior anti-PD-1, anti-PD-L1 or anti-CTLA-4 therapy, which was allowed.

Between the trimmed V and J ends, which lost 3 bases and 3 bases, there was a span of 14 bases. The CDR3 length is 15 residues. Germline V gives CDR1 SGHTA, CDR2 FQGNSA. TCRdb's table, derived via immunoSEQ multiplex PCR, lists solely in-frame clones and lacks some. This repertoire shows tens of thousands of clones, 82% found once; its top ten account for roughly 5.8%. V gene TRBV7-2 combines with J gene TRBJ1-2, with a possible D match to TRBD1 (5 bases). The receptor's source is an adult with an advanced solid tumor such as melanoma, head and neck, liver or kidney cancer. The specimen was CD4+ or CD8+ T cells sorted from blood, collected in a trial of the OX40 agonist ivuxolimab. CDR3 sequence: CASSFNEGLDYGYTF. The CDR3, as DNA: TGTGCCAGCAGCTTTAACGAGGGGTTGGACTATGGCTACACCTTC.